Each of the 16 T cell receptor beta chains below was sequenced from the same sample in a study of shared clonotypes between healthy human individuals. Only in-frame clones appear in the TCRdb table, and some are missing; sequencing was by immunoSEQ multiplex PCR. Of some 1 million clones listed, more than 65% are singletons. The sequencing sample was made of memory CD4+ T cells sorted from blood. Subset denoted: CD45RA-negative fraction. These TCRs come from a man younger than 30 in good health.

This chain links TRBV4-2 with TRBJ1-5; no reliable D call. V lost 1 base and J 3 bases, leaving 10 bases between the germline ends. The CDR3 contains 15 residues. In germline, CDR1 is LGHNA, CDR2 YNFKEQ. The CDR3 coding sequence is TGTGCCAGCAGCCAAGGGGCCAGCTCCAATCAGCCCCAGCATTTT. Protein product: CASSQGASSNQPQHF.

The chain joins TRBV6-1 to TRBJ1-6, with 8 bases aligning to TRBD1. The CDR3 has 15 amino acids. In germline, CDR1 is MNHNS, CDR2 SASEGT. V gave up 2 bases and J gave up 8 bases; unmatched junction bases: 5. CDR3 sequence (DNA): TGTGCCAGCAGTGAATCCCAGGGGGCTCATTCACCCCTCCACTTT. Translating it yields CASSESQGAHSPLHF.

This clone has a count of ten or more. The chain couples TRBV9 to TRBJ2-1; a possible D gene is TRBD2 (5 bases). CDR1 is SGDLS and CDR2 is YYNGEE in the germline V gene. V lost 0 bases and J lost 7, with 17 bases in between. This CDR3 is built from 16 residues. The CDR3 nucleotides are TGTGCCAGCAGCGTAGCATCCGGGGATCCAAGGAATGAGCAGTTCTTC. This translates into CASSVASGDPRNEQFF. Full variable domain (outside the CDR3, taken from reference TRBV9 and TRBJ2-1): DSGVTQTPKHLITATGQRVTLRCSPRSGDLSVYWYQQSLDQGLQFLIQYYNGEERAKGNILERFSAQQFPDLHSELNLSSLELGDSALYFCASSVASGDPRNEQFFGPGTRLTVL.

The chain combines TRBV5-1 with TRBJ1-2, with D possibly being TRBD1 (6 bases). Germline V gene lookup returns CDR1 SGHRS and CDR2 YFSETQ. The CDR3 is 13 residues long. The germline V and J ends were trimmed by 3 bases and 4 bases, with 10 bases remaining between them. CDR3 sequence (DNA): TGCGCCAGCAGCTCGACAGGTCTCTATGGCTACACCTTC. This sequence encodes CASSSTGLYGYTF.

The chain combines TRBV6-5 with TRBJ2-7; 8 bases line up with TRBD2. CDR1 is MNHEY, CDR2 SVGAGI, per germline. The CDR3 is 13 residues long. The V and J ends lost 6 bases and 9 bases, in that order; junction bases with no gene match: 10. CDR3 DNA sequence: TGTGCCAGCAGCGGGGGGACTAGGCTCGGGCAGTACTTC. This gives the protein CASSGGTRLGQYF.

This rearrangement joins TRBV29-1 to TRBJ1-1; D may be TRBD1 (5 bases). This CDR3 is 14 amino acids long. The V end lost 5 bases, the J end lost 2 bases, and 15 bases lay between the germline ends. CDR1 and CDR2 (germline): SQVTM, ANQGSEA. DNA of the CDR3: TGCAGCGTTTGGCAGGGTAGGGAAAACACTGAAGCTTTCTTT. This codes for CSVWQGRENTEAFF.

The chain employs TRBV7-2 and TRBJ2-7; either TRBD1 or TRBD2 may supply D (6 bases each). Germline CDR1 and CDR2: SGHTA and FQGNSA. Trimming took 2 bases from V and 2 from J, leaving 19 bases between them. The length of the CDR3 is 17 residues. The CDR3 loop is CASSLSGSWGAAYEQYF. DNA of the CDR3: TGTGCCAGCAGCTTAAGTGGGTCGTGGGGGGCGGCCTACGAGCAGTACTTC.

The V and J genes are TRBV19 and TRBJ1-4, with TRBD1 matching 11 bases. V shed 3 bases and J 8 bases; nucleotides not matched to a gene: 2. Germline loops: CDR1 LNHDA, CDR2 SQIVND (reference sequence). CDR3 length equals 14 residues. This CDR3 reads CASSMGQGVEKLFF. In DNA, the CDR3 is TGTGCCAGTAGTATGGGACAGGGGGTCGAAAAACTGTTTTTT.

This clone was seen more than once but under ten times. J is TRBJ1-1 and V is TRBV19; no clear D. Germline V gene sequence: CDR1 LNHDA, CDR2 SQIVND (reference sequence). Trimming took 5 bases from V and 4 from J, leaving 11 bases between them. The CDR3 length is 13 residues. The CDR3 nucleotides read TGTGCCAGTAGTTGGGAGGGAGGCACTGAAGCTTTCTTT. It encodes CASSWEGGTEAFF.

The chain couples TRBV25-1 to TRBJ2-7; tentatively, D is TRBD2 (6 bases). V gave up 5 bases and J gave up 3 bases, with 17 bases separating them. Germline CDR1 is MGHDK and CDR2 is SYGVNS. The CDR3 is made up of 15 amino acids. The CDR3 nucleotides are TGTGCCAGCAGTCTCCCGGGGGACCTGGGCTACGAGCAGTACTTC. As protein: CASSLPGDLGYEQYF.

The J gene is TRBJ2-3, the V gene TRBV6-5, with TRBD2 identical over 7 bases. The CDR3 has 16 amino acids. The germline CDR1 and CDR2 sequences are MNHEY and SVGAGI. V was pared by 0 bases and J by 3 bases, with 6 bases of the junction left unmatched. CDR3 coding DNA: TGTGCCAGCAGTTACTCGTTGGCTAGCGGAACAGATACGCAGTATTTT. This gives the protein CASSYSLASGTDTQYF.

The chain has TRBV19 and TRBJ2-7; 9 bases match TRBD2. Losses at the gene ends were 6 bases for V and 5 bases for J; bases not matched to a gene: 11. This CDR3 spans 15 amino acids. The V gene's germline CDR1 is LNHDA and CDR2 SQIVND (reference sequence). The CDR3 nucleotides read TGTGCCAGTAGGGAAGCGGGGGGTGATTTGCACGAGCAGTACTTC. Protein sequence: CASREAGGDLHEQYF.

The chain carries TRBV30 and TRBJ2-7; D ambiguous. The CDR3 length is 13 residues. V lost 2 bases, J lost 1 base, and 9 bases lay in between. CDR1 is GTSNPN and CDR2 is SVGIG in the germline V gene (reference sequence). The CDR3 DNA reads as TGTGCCTGGAGTAAGTCCCCTTCCTACGAGCAGTACTTC. Translating gives CAWSKSPSYEQYF.

The chain combines TRBV7-2 with TRBJ2-1; D is unclear. V lost 5 bases and J 1 base, leaving 12 bases between the germline ends. This CDR3 region has 15 residues. The germline CDR1 and CDR2 sequences are SGHTA and FQGNSA. The CDR3 region is CASSEASASYNEQFF. CDR3 nucleotides: TGTGCCAGCAGCGAGGCCAGCGCATCCTACAATGAGCAGTTCTTC. Complete variable domain (other parts from reference TRBV7-2 and TRBJ2-1): GAGVSQSPSNKVTEKGKDVELRCDPISGHTALYWYRQSLGQGLEFLIYFQGNSAPDKSGLPSDRFSAERTGGSVSTLTIQRTQQEDSAVYLCASSEASASYNEQFFGPGTRLTVL.

This chain joins TRBV9 and TRBJ1-4; no clear D. CDR1 and CDR2 from the germline V gene are SGDLS and YYNGEE. The CDR3 covers 18 residues. Deletions cut 0 bases from V and 7 bases from J, with 22 bases between. Here the CDR3 reads CASSVGFGRLGETEKLFF. The CDR3 DNA is TGTGCCAGCAGCGTAGGTTTTGGGCGATTAGGCGAGACTGAAAAACTGTTTTTT. The full variable domain, rest sourced from reference TRBV9 and TRBJ1-4, is DSGVTQTPKHLITATGQRVTLRCSPRSGDLSVYWYQQSLDQGLQFLIQYYNGEERAKGNILERFSAQQFPDLHSELNLSSLELGDSALYFCASSVGFGRLGETEKLFFGSGTQLSVL.

Regarding this clone: Germline and junction disagree at one end, which may indicate a read error. This chain connects TRBV10-3 to TRBJ1-4; a weak D match, TRBD1 (6 bases). Germline V gene data show CDR1 as ENHRY and CDR2 as SYGVKD. This CDR3 contains 13 residues. DNA for the CDR3: TGTGCCATCAATGAGGGGGAAGGTGAAAAACTGTTTTTT. This codes for CAINEGEGEKLFF.